The 24 T cell receptor beta chains in this list originate from one sample, sequenced in a study of blood T cell repertoires in COVID-19. Generated by immunoSEQ multiplex PCR, the TCRdb table keeps only in-frame clones and is missing some. Of approximately 480,000 clones in the sample, 75% to 90% were seen once. Input material: PBMCs or T cells enriched from blood (not recorded which). The receptors stem from a woman between 18 and 29 years old who had recovered from COVID-19.

The CDR3 sequence is CASSFQTGDQETQYF. The CDR3 DNA follows: TGTGCCAGCAGCTTCCAAACAGGGGATCAAGAGACCCAGTACTTC. The J gene is TRBJ2-5, the V gene TRBV11-2; 7 bases are a match to TRBD1. This CDR3 contains 15 residues. J lost 2 bases, V lost 3 bases, and 6 bases had no gene match. The V gene's germline CDR1 is SGHAT and CDR2 FQNNGV.

As regards this clone: The sample contains more than one DNA sequence encoding this CDR3. The V and J genes are TRBV3-1 (or the pseudogene TRBV3-2) and TRBJ2-3; 12 bases match TRBD2. Trimming cost V 4 bases and J 2 bases; bases outside gene matches: 4. Germline values: CDR1 LGHDT, CDR2 YNNKEL (reference sequence). CDR3 length: 16 residues. The DNA of the CDR3 is TGTGCCAGCAGCCCGAGGACTAGCGGGACCACAGATACGCAGTATTTT. This translates into CASSPRTSGTTDTQYF.

The chain uses TRBV2 and TRBJ2-7; possible D gene TRBD2, 6 bases. The CDR3 has 13 residues. V lost 4 bases and J 5 bases, leaving 12 bases between the germline ends. Germline loops: CDR1 SNHLY, CDR2 FYNNEI. The CDR3 sequence is CASSVWRDDEQYF. In nucleotides, the CDR3 is TGTGCCAGCAGTGTGTGGAGGGACGACGAGCAGTACTTC.

To note about this clone: Other nucleotide sequences in the sample specify the same CDR3. The chain employs TRBV5-1 and TRBJ1-6; D is unresolved. V lost 0 bases to trimming and J lost 9 bases, with 7 bases between them. The CDR3 covers 13 residues. CDR1 and CDR2 (germline): SGHRS, YFSETQ. The CDR3 DNA is TGCGCCAGCAGCTTGGCCGGTCGTTCACCCCTCCACTTT. Its translation: CASSLAGRSPLHF.

The rearrangement uses TRBV4-2 and TRBJ1-6; D is ambiguous. CDR3 size: 15 residues. Germline CDR1 is LGHNA and CDR2 is YNFKEQ. V lost 0 bases and J lost 11, with 14 bases in between. The CDR3 DNA reads as TGTGCCAGCAGCCAAGATTTGAGTGCGGGAGCACCCCTCCACTTT. It encodes CASSQDLSAGAPLHF.

The table lists this clone with a count of one. V and J are TRBV12-3 or TRBV12-4 and TRBJ1-2; D is unclear. The V end lost 2 bases, the J end lost 6 bases, and 10 bases lay between the germline ends. The CDR3 has 13 amino acids. CDR3 sequence: CASSLSARDGYTF. The CDR3 nucleotides are TGTGCCAGCAGTTTAAGTGCTAGAGATGGCTACACCTTC.

Notes on this clone: Other DNA sequences in the sample encode the same CDR3. The rearrangement links TRBV27 to TRBJ1-1, with D unclear. This CDR3 region has 13 residues. Trimming removed 3 bases at V and 4 bases at J, with 9 bases between. Germline V CDR1 and CDR2: MNHEY, SMNVEV (reference sequence). CDR3 sequence: CASSFGGGTEAFF. The DNA of the CDR3 is TGTGCCAGCAGTTTCGGCGGAGGCACTGAAGCTTTCTTT.

This clone was recorded once. The chain is built from TRBV30 and TRBJ2-7; D is possibly TRBD1 (7 bases). The CDR3 length is 14 residues. Germline CDR1 reads GTSNPN; CDR2 reads SVGIG (reference sequence). The ends were cut back, 3 bases at V and 6 bases at J, with 18 bases in the middle. This chain's CDR3 is CAWSPGRTGGEQYF. The CDR3 bases are TGTGCCTGGAGCCCAGGGAGGACAGGCGGCGAGCAGTACTTC.

This clone was observed once. The CDR3 region has the DNA TGTGCCAGCAGCTTGGGACAGCCGAACACTGAAGCTTTCTTT. It is translated as CASSLGQPNTEAFF. The chain uses TRBV5-6 and TRBJ1-1, with a tentative D call TRBD1 (5 bases). The CDR3 consists of 14 residues. Trimming took off 0 bases at V and 1 base at J, with 7 bases between the two ends. Germline-derived CDR1 and CDR2 are SGHDT and YYEEEE.

This clone was observed once. The chain is built from TRBV3-1 (or the pseudogene TRBV3-2) and TRBJ1-1, with 9 bases identical to TRBD1. This CDR3 comprises 17 residues. Trimming at V came to 2 bases and at J to 4 bases, leaving 11 bases not matched to a gene. Germline values: CDR1 LGHDT, CDR2 YNNKEL (reference sequence). CDR3 DNA sequence: TGTGCCAGCAGCCAACTACCGGGACAGGGTGGTGGCACTGAAGCTTTCTTT. Protein product: CASSQLPGQGGGTEAFF.

The chain is built from TRBV10-1 and TRBJ1-1; the D gene is possibly TRBD1 (5 bases). Trimming shortened V by 0 bases and J by 0 bases, and 14 bases separated the two germline ends. Germline loops: CDR1 WNHNN, CDR2 SYGVQD (reference sequence). The CDR3 is made up of 17 amino acids. The CDR3 coding sequence is TGCGCCAGCAGTGAGTCGTATCGGGGGGAATTGAACACTGAAGCTTTCTTT. Translated: CASSESYRGELNTEAFF.

This clone was counted a few times. This chain joins TRBV7-9 and TRBJ1-3; unclear D gene. V gave up 5 bases and J gave up 4 bases, with 12 bases separating them. This CDR3 region has 14 residues. From germline, CDR1 is SEHNR and CDR2 FQNEAQ (reference sequence). DNA for the CDR3: TGTGCCAGCAGCCCAACCAACAACGGAAACACCATATATTTT. This gives the protein CASSPTNNGNTIYF.

This clone appeared a few times. This chain uses TRBV5-4 with TRBJ1-2, with D maybe TRBD1 (6 bases). This CDR3 is 13 amino acids long. Trimming left V 4 bases short and J 8 bases short, with 15 bases between. Germline CDR1 SGHNT, CDR2 YYREEE (reference sequence). The CDR3 DNA reads TGTGCCAGCAGCCCCTATACAGGGACGGGCTACACCTTC. Residues: CASSPYTGTGYTF.

This clone has more than one count but fewer than ten. The chain employs TRBV6-5 and TRBJ1-1; tentatively, D is TRBD1 (6 bases). The CDR3 is 14 amino acids. Trimming removed 7 bases at V and 2 bases at J, with 14 bases between. Germline CDR1 reads MNHEY; CDR2 reads SVGAGI. This CDR3 reads CASTSTGRNTEAFF. As DNA, the CDR3 is TGTGCCAGCACCAGCACAGGGCGCAACACTGAAGCTTTCTTT.

V is TRBV2 and J is TRBJ2-1; TRBD1 matches 10 bases. J was trimmed by 4 bases and V by 4 bases; bases with no gene match: 1. This CDR3 spans 14 amino acids. Germline V CDR1 and CDR2: SNHLY, FYNNEI. The CDR3 region is CASSAGQGYNEQFF. In DNA, the CDR3 is TGTGCCAGCAGTGCGGGACAGGGGTACAATGAGCAGTTCTTC.

This sequence joins TRBV4-1 and TRBJ1-4, with 7 bases fitting TRBD1. J was trimmed by 4 bases and V by 3 bases; bases with no gene match: 26. Germline V lookup: CDR1 MGHRA, CDR2 YSYEKL. The CDR3 loop spans 22 amino acids. The CDR3 loop is CASSHPKYPTGAGGSLNEKLFF. The CDR3 DNA is TGCGCCAGCAGCCACCCAAAGTACCCTACAGGGGCGGGAGGATCCCTTAATGAAAAACTGTTTTTT.

V usage is TRBV5-1 and J usage is TRBJ2-7, with TRBD2 matching 9 bases. Germline V lookup: CDR1 SGHRS, CDR2 YFSETQ. This CDR3 is 16 amino acids long. The ends lost 1 base at V and 3 bases at J; junction bases unmatched: 8. Here the CDR3 reads CASSLRRGGEDYEQYF. Here the CDR3 DNA reads TGCGCCAGCAGCTTGAGGCGGGGGGGAGAGGACTACGAGCAGTACTTC.

The chain has TRBV25-1 and TRBJ2-3, with D unresolved. The CDR3 length is 14 residues. The V gene lost 5 bases and the J gene lost 5 bases, with 14 bases spanning the gap. Germline V gene lookup returns CDR1 MGHDK and CDR2 SYGVNS. CDR3 sequence (DNA): TGTGCCAGCAGTAACCCCAGCTCGGGAGATACGCAGTATTTT. It is translated as CASSNPSSGDTQYF.

The rearrangement uses TRBV27 and TRBJ2-1; TRBD2 aligns across 7 bases. Germline CDR1 is MNHEY and CDR2 is SMNVEV (reference sequence). Losses at the gene ends were 3 bases for V and 5 bases for J; bases not matched to a gene: 7. There are 15 residues in the CDR3. The CDR3 reads CASSFWGGIDNEQFF. In DNA form, the CDR3 reads TGTGCCAGCAGTTTTTGGGGGGGAATCGACAATGAGCAGTTCTTC.

J is TRBJ1-6 and V is TRBV23-1; 8 positions agree with TRBD1. TRBV23-1 is recorded as an ORF, its role being uncertain. Unmatched junction bases numbered 9, after V lost 6 bases and J lost 5 bases. There are 16 residues in the CDR3. CDR3: CASSHRGVCDNSPLHF. DNA of the CDR3: TGCGCCAGCAGCCACAGGGGGGTCTGCGATAATTCACCCCTCCACTTT.

This chain joins TRBV12-2 and TRBJ1-2; the table's TRBD1 call for D was not verified on the DNA. TRBV12-2 has pseudogene status. The CDR3 is 16 residues long. CDR3 bases: TGTGCAAGTCGCTTAGCGTCCTACAGGGGAGCGAATGGCTACACCTTC. Amino acid sequence: CASRLASYRGANGYTF.

This chain connects TRBV5-1 to TRBJ2-7; 11 nucleotides line up with TRBD2. Germline V gene lookup returns CDR1 SGHRS and CDR2 YFSETQ. The CDR3 is 15 residues long. V lost 4 bases and J lost 1; bases outside the gene matches: 4. Here the CDR3 DNA reads TGCGCCAGCAGCCTTAGCGGGGGGGAGTCCTACGAGCAGTACTTC. This sequence encodes CASSLSGGESYEQYF.

This clone occurred once. The chain employs TRBV19 and TRBJ1-2, with 9 bases lining up with TRBD1. The CDR3 is 17 amino acids. CDR1 and CDR2 from the germline V gene are LNHDA and SQIVND (reference sequence). Trimming removed 0 bases from V and 7 bases from J; junction bases left unmatched: 12. The CDR3 DNA sequence: TGTGCCAGTAGTATAGAGGGACAGGGTTTTGATAGCGGTGGCTACACCTTC. It codes for CASSIEGQGFDSGGYTF.

The rearrangement uses TRBV27 and TRBJ1-4; 8 nucleotides line up with TRBD1. The CDR3 is made up of 17 amino acids. Germline CDR1 MNHEY, CDR2 SMNVEV (reference sequence). V lost 7 bases and J lost 0; bases outside the gene matches: 10. The CDR3 DNA reads TGTGCCAGCAAAAACAGGGGGGGATTCGCAACTAATGAAAAACTGTTTTTT. Translated: CASKNRGGFATNEKLFF.